The 29 T cell receptor beta chains below all came from one sample that was sequenced in a study of PD-1 blockade in mismatch repair-deficient tumors. Profiling relied on immunoSEQ multiplex PCR, and the TCRdb table lists in-frame clones only, not all of them. The table shows around 120,000 clones, with around nine tenths occurring only once. Sequences were derived from peripheral blood, sampled just over 70 weeks after starting pembrolizumab. The receptors were sampled from an adult with mismatch repair-deficient cancer.

This chain links TRBV13 with TRBJ1-1; tentatively, D is TRBD1 (5 bases). The V end lost 1 base, the J end lost 4 bases, and 13 bases lay between the germline ends. The CDR3 consists of 15 residues. Germline V gene lookup returns CDR1 PRHDT and CDR2 FYEKMQ (reference sequence). CDR3 region: CASSLVRGEITEAFF. The CDR3 bases are TGTGCCAGCAGCTTAGTTCGGGGGGAGATCACTGAAGCTTTCTTT.

This clone occurred once. V gene TRBV28 combines with J gene TRBJ2-5; TRBD1 aligns across 7 bases. This CDR3 has 15 residues. After removal of 5 bases from V and 5 bases from J, the junction contained 11 bases not matched to a gene. CDR1 MDHEN and CDR2 SYDVKM come from the germline V gene. CDR3 region: CASSPDRAGDETQYF. The CDR3 DNA reads TGTGCCAGCAGTCCAGACAGGGCAGGGGACGAGACCCAGTACTTC.

This clone has just one count. This chain uses TRBV28 with TRBJ2-7; D unresolved. CDR1 is MDHEN, CDR2 SYDVKM, per germline. V was pared by 3 bases and J by 1 base, with 10 bases between. There are 14 residues in the CDR3. CDR3 sequence (DNA): TGTGCCAGCAGTTTTAGGGTAAGGTCCTACGAGCAGTACTTC. Amino acid sequence: CASSFRVRSYEQYF.

The chain couples TRBV4-3 to TRBJ1-2; D may be TRBD1 (5 bases). V lost 0 bases and J lost 6, with 11 bases in between. Germline CDR1 LGHNA, CDR2 YSLEER. There are 14 residues in the CDR3. Here the CDR3 reads CASSQEGRVDGYTF. CDR3 coding DNA: TGCGCCAGCAGCCAAGAAGGCAGGGTGGATGGCTACACCTTC.

The chain is built from TRBV7-9 and TRBJ1-4, with D unclear. V gave up 0 bases and J gave up 0 bases, with 5 bases separating them. This CDR3 is built from 15 residues. The V gene's germline CDR1 is SEHNR and CDR2 FQNEAQ (reference sequence). The CDR3 reads CASSLANTTNEKLFF. The CDR3, as DNA: TGTGCCAGCAGCTTAGCTAACACAACTAATGAAAAACTGTTTTTT.

J is TRBJ2-3 and V is TRBV19, with TRBD2 identical over 8 bases. This CDR3 comprises 15 residues. Germline V gives CDR1 LNHDA, CDR2 SQIVND (reference sequence). J lost 1 base, V lost 10 bases, and 10 bases had no gene match. In nucleotides, the CDR3 is TGTGCCACAACTAGCGGAGGGAGGGGCACAGATACGCAGTATTTT. This codes for CATTSGGRGTDTQYF.

V usage is TRBV27 and J usage is TRBJ2-1; possibly TRBD1 or TRBD2 for D (6 bases each). V lost 4 bases and J lost 6, with 22 bases in between. Germline loops: CDR1 MNHEY, CDR2 SMNVEV (reference sequence). The CDR3 length is 17 residues. This CDR3 reads CASSSFEGGLKGNEQFF. The CDR3 region has the DNA TGTGCCAGCAGTTCGTTCGAAGGGGGGCTAAAGGGCAATGAGCAGTTCTTC.

The CDR3 DNA reads as TGTGCCAGCAGCAGGACAGGGTCCATTCAGCCCCAGCATTTT. This encodes CASSRTGSIQPQHF. J is TRBJ1-5 and V is TRBV6-1; 8 bases map to TRBD1. V dropped 6 bases and J dropped 6; count of bases not matched to a gene: 7. The CDR3 sequence is 14 residues long. The germline CDR1 and CDR2 sequences are MNHNS and SASEGT.

The chain carries TRBV4-2 and TRBJ2-7; 9 bases agree with TRBD1. CDR1 LGHNA and CDR2 YNFKEQ come from the germline V gene. The CDR3 extends over 15 amino acids. Germline trimming cut 4 bases from V and 1 base from J; bases unmatched to any gene: 5. CDR3 residues: CASSRPGTGSYEQYF. CDR3 sequence (DNA): TGTGCCAGCAGCCGCCCCGGGACAGGGTCCTACGAGCAGTACTTC.

The rearrangement links TRBV6-5 to TRBJ1-1; 9 nucleotides line up with TRBD1. This CDR3 is built from 13 residues. Unmatched junction bases numbered 1, after V lost 4 bases and J lost 4 bases. The germline CDR1 and CDR2 sequences are MNHEY and SVGAGI. In DNA form, the CDR3 reads TGTGCCAGCAGTTGGGACAGGGTCACTGAAGCTTTCTTT. Its translation is CASSWDRVTEAFF.

This clone showed up just a few times. The CDR3 sequence: CASSGDRGETQYF. As DNA, the CDR3 is TGTGCCAGCTCAGGGGACAGGGGAGAGACCCAGTACTTC. This sequence joins TRBV18 and TRBJ2-5, with 10 positions matching TRBD1. The CDR3 spans 13 residues. Germline CDR1 and CDR2: KGHSH and LQKENI. Trimming removed 5 bases from V and 4 bases from J; junction bases left unmatched: 1.

V usage is TRBV27 and J usage is TRBJ2-3; tentative D call: TRBD2 (6 bases). Germline assignment: CDR1 MNHEY and CDR2 SMNVEV (reference sequence). The CDR3 sequence is 13 residues long. V was trimmed by 6 bases and J by 4 bases, leaving 11 bases between them. Here the CDR3 reads CASSRTSPDTQYF. DNA of the CDR3: TGTGCCAGCAGCCGAACTAGCCCAGATACGCAGTATTTT.

The chain combines TRBV19 with TRBJ2-1; 11 positions agree with TRBD2. CDR3 length equals 15 residues. Germline CDR1 and CDR2: LNHDA and SQIVND (reference sequence). With 7 bases clipped from V and 9 bases from J, the junction kept 11 bases outside the gene matches. The CDR3 reads CASTPVPGLAVEQFF. The CDR3 coding sequence is TGTGCCAGTACCCCAGTCCCGGGACTAGCGGTTGAGCAGTTCTTC.

The chain combines TRBV7-9 with TRBJ2-1; no clear D. Germline-derived CDR1 and CDR2 are SEHNR and FQNEAQ (reference sequence). The V end was cut by 4 bases, the J end by 9 bases, with 13 bases between. This CDR3 region has 13 residues. CDR3 sequence reads: CASSYPNIGEQFF. The CDR3 nucleotides are TGTGCCAGCAGCTACCCTAACATTGGTGAGCAGTTCTTC.

V gene TRBV19 combines with J gene TRBJ2-1; D may match TRBD1 or TRBD2 (5 bases each). The CDR3 extends over 15 amino acids. Trimming shortened V by 1 base and J by 7 bases, and 14 bases separated the two germline ends. Germline V lookup: CDR1 LNHDA, CDR2 SQIVND (reference sequence). The chain's CDR3 is CASSIGPGEGNEQFF. The CDR3, as DNA: TGTGCCAGTAGTATAGGCCCCGGCGAGGGGAATGAGCAGTTCTTC.

This chain joins TRBV11-2 and TRBJ2-3; maybe TRBD2 (6 bases). This CDR3 spans 14 amino acids. Trimming stripped 2 bases from V and 6 bases from J, with 12 bases between. CDR1 and CDR2 from the germline V gene are SGHAT and FQNNGV. The DNA of the CDR3 is TGTGCCAGCAGCTTACTTGGGGGGACGGATACGCAGTATTTT. Protein product: CASSLLGGTDTQYF.

There are a few counts of this clone. V and J are TRBV7-9 and TRBJ2-7; D tentatively fits TRBD1 or TRBD2 (5 bases each). Trimming removed 1 base from V and 3 bases from J, with 10 bases in between. Germline V gives CDR1 SEHNR, CDR2 FQNEAQ (reference sequence). This CDR3 contains 14 residues. The CDR3 DNA reads as TGTGCCAGCAGCTTAGACCCAGGGAGCTACGAGCAGTACTTC. It encodes CASSLDPGSYEQYF.

The genes are TRBV4-3 and TRBJ2-2, with D perhaps matching TRBD1 (5 bases). Germline V CDR1 and CDR2: LGHNA, YSLEER. Trimming removed 1 base from V and 6 bases from J, with 6 bases in between. This CDR3 is 13 amino acids long. The CDR3 DNA follows: TGCGCCAGCAGCCAAGGACAGTCCGGGGAGCTGTTTTTT. Translated: CASSQGQSGELFF.

The CDR3 here is CASSQVGDRVRQETQYF. CDR3 nucleotide sequence: TGTGCCAGCAGCCAAGTCGGAGACAGGGTTCGGCAAGAGACCCAGTACTTC. The chain recombines TRBV4-2 with TRBJ2-5, with 7 positions matching TRBD1. CDR1 and CDR2 (germline): LGHNA, YNFKEQ. V lost 1 base, J lost 2 bases, and 10 bases stayed unmatched. The CDR3 is 17 amino acids.

Only one count was recorded for this clone. The chain is built from TRBV5-1 and TRBJ2-1; no clear D gene. The CDR3 consists of 14 residues. Trimming took off 0 bases at V and 1 base at J, with 5 bases between the two ends. Germline V gene data show CDR1 as SGHRS and CDR2 as YFSETQ. The CDR3 DNA reads as TGCGCCAGCAGCTTGGGAGATTCCTACAATGAGCAGTTCTTC. Protein: CASSLGDSYNEQFF.

The chain carries TRBV29-1 and TRBJ1-3, with D unresolved. V dropped 0 bases and J dropped 3 bases, with 15 bases sitting between them. The CDR3 spans 16 residues. Germline-derived CDR1 and CDR2 are SQVTM and ANQGSEA. CDR3 nucleotide sequence: TGCAGCGTTGAAGATTTTAGGGAGGAAAGTGGAAACACCATATATTTT. This gives the protein CSVEDFREESGNTIYF.

This rearrangement joins TRBV23-1 to TRBJ2-3; tentatively, D is TRBD1 or TRBD2 (7 bases each). TRBV23-1 carries the ORF label, with uncertain function. Trimming stripped 3 bases from V and 4 bases from J, with 20 bases between. This CDR3 contains 17 residues. In DNA form, the CDR3 reads TGCGCCAGCAGTCACGACCCCCGGGCAGGGGGGGCAGATACGCAGTATTTT. Protein sequence: CASSHDPRAGGADTQYF.

The chain has TRBV27 and TRBJ2-2; D unresolved. V lost 4 bases to trimming and J lost 8 bases, with 11 bases between them. Germline CDR1 and CDR2: MNHEY and SMNVEV (reference sequence). This CDR3 region has 13 residues. The CDR3 DNA follows: TGTGCCAGCAGTTCTGCTACGTCTGGGGAGCTGTTTTTT. Amino acids: CASSSATSGELFF.

This clone has a single count. The chain carries TRBV12-5 and TRBJ2-1, with D hard to call. V was clipped by 6 bases and J by 7 bases, with 7 bases between them. The germline V gene has CDR1 LGHNT and CDR2 FRNRAP. The CDR3 totals 11 residues. The CDR3 DNA follows: TGTGCTAGTGGCCTCGGGAATGAGCAGTTCTTC. Its translation: CASGLGNEQFF. The full variable domain, in which reference TRBV12-5 and TRBJ2-1 provide the parts outside the CDR3, is DARVTQTPRHKVTEMGQEVTMRCQPILGHNTVFWYRQTMMQGLELLAYFRNRAPLDDSGMPKDRFSAEMPDATLATLKIQPSEPRDSAVYFCASGLGNEQFFGPGTRLTVL.

The rearrangement uses TRBV11-3 and TRBJ2-3; possibly TRBD1 or TRBD2 for D (5 bases each). V was shortened by 4 bases and J by 8 bases, with 13 bases between the two germline ends. The CDR3 is 13 residues long. The germline V gene has CDR1 SGHNT and CDR2 YENEEA. This CDR3 reads CASSSRGRPTQYF. CDR3 sequence (DNA): TGTGCCAGCAGCTCTCGGGGCAGGCCTACGCAGTATTTT.

The V call is TRBV7-2, the J call TRBJ2-1, with 16 positions matching TRBD2. The CDR3 is 18 residues long. The V gene's germline CDR1 is SGHTA and CDR2 FQGNSA. V was pared by 2 bases and J by 3 bases, with 4 bases of the junction left unmatched. This CDR3 is CASSLTGLAGGIYNEQFF. In nucleotides, the CDR3 is TGTGCCAGCAGCTTAACGGGACTAGCGGGAGGGATCTACAATGAGCAGTTCTTC. The whole variable domain, filled in from reference TRBV7-2 and TRBJ2-1, reads GAGVSQSPSNKVTEKGKDVELRCDPISGHTALYWYRQSLGQGLEFLIYFQGNSAPDKSGLPSDRFSAERTGGSVSTLTIQRTQQEDSAVYLCASSLTGLAGGIYNEQFFGPGTRLTVL.

The chain has TRBV5-1 and TRBJ1-4; TRBD1 might be the D (5 bases). Trimming removed 4 bases at V and 7 bases at J, with 14 bases between. CDR1 is SGHRS and CDR2 is YFSETQ in the germline V gene. The CDR3 has 14 residues. The CDR3 region has the DNA TGCGCCAGCAGCCCTCAGGGTGTCCGTGAAAAACTGTTTTTT. This gives the protein CASSPQGVREKLFF.

This chain uses TRBV5-6 with TRBJ2-3; D gene unclear. Germline loops: CDR1 SGHDT, CDR2 YYEEEE. The CDR3 has 13 amino acids. Trimming stripped 0 bases from V and 4 bases from J, with 6 bases between. This CDR3 reads CASSLERPDTQYF. In DNA form, the CDR3 reads TGTGCCAGCAGCTTGGAAAGGCCAGATACGCAGTATTTT.

The rearrangement uses TRBV4-1 and TRBJ2-5, with 9 bases matching TRBD1. The CDR3 covers 17 residues. V trimming: 1 base; J trimming: 4 bases; junction bases outside the gene matches: 10. The germline V gene encodes CDR1 MGHRA and CDR2 YSYEKL. The CDR3 DNA is TGCGCCAGCAGCCAAGGAATTAACAGGGGGCGGACAGAGACCCAGTACTTC. Protein: CASSQGINRGRTETQYF.